The 29 T cell receptor beta chains reported below all come from one sample, sequenced in a study of beta chain features in type 1 diabetes. The entirety of the isolated RNA underwent reverse transcription, so expressed TCRB transcripts were sequenced. The method was immunoSEQ multiplex PCR; TCRdb's version includes in-frame clones alone and lacks a portion of them. The sample yields 300,000 to 350,000 clones, around 20% seen once. The specimen was naive CD4+ T cells from blood. Source of these receptors: a woman younger than 35 in good health.

This clone was observed a few times. The chain links TRBV30 to TRBJ1-5; D uncertain. The V gene's germline CDR1 is GTSNPN and CDR2 SVGIG (reference sequence). V gave up 2 bases and J gave up 5 bases, with 10 bases separating them. The CDR3 is 13 amino acids. CDR3 protein: CAWSMSTHQPQHF. CDR3 sequence (DNA): TGTGCCTGGAGTATGTCCACTCATCAGCCCCAGCATTTT. The full variable domain, its missing parts supplied by reference TRBV30 and TRBJ1-5, is SQTIHQWPATLVQPVGSPLSLECTVEGTSNPNLYWYRQAAGRGLQLLFYSVGIGQISSEVPQNLSASRPQDRQFILSSKKLLLSDSGFYLCAWSMSTHQPQHFGDGTRLSIL.

In its sample, this clone was seen a few times. This sequence joins TRBV7-2 and TRBJ2-4, with a possible D match to TRBD2 (6 bases). There are 14 residues in the CDR3. Trimming took off 4 bases at V and 10 bases at J, with 17 bases between the two ends. In germline, CDR1 is SGHTA, CDR2 FQGNSA. This CDR3 is CASSSSGGRGIQYF. The CDR3 DNA follows: TGTGCCAGCAGCTCTTCGGGTGGTCGGGGGATTCAGTACTTC.

The J gene is TRBJ2-7, the V gene TRBV6-1; TRBD1 matches 8 bases. Germline V lookup: CDR1 MNHNS, CDR2 SASEGT. V shed 7 bases, J shed 1 base, and the junction held 6 bases outside the gene matches. This CDR3 has 14 residues. CDR3: CASTSRTGSYEQYF. CDR3 sequence (DNA): TGTGCCAGCACCTCCAGGACAGGGTCCTACGAGCAGTACTTC.

In its sample, this clone was seen a few times. The rearrangement uses TRBV25-1 and TRBJ1-2, with 9 bases fitting TRBD1. Germline loops: CDR1 MGHDK, CDR2 SYGVNS. There are 12 residues in the CDR3. V trimming: 9 bases; J trimming: 8 bases; junction bases outside the gene matches: 7. The CDR3 DNA follows: TGTGCCAGTTATACAGGGGGCGGGGGCTACACCTTC. The encoded protein is CASYTGGGGYTF.

The genes are TRBV7-2 and TRBJ2-2; 10 nucleotides line up with TRBD2. This CDR3 has 15 amino acids. CDR1 and CDR2 (germline): SGHTA, FQGNSA. The ends lost 3 bases at V and 7 bases at J; junction bases unmatched: 5. This CDR3 is CASSFLAGVGGELFF. The CDR3 DNA reads as TGTGCCAGCAGCTTCCTAGCGGGGGTAGGCGGGGAGCTGTTTTTT.

The chain recombines TRBV7-9 with TRBJ1-5; 9 bases are a match to TRBD1. Looked up from germline, CDR1 is SEHNR and CDR2 is FQNEAQ (reference sequence). This CDR3 is 15 amino acids long. With V trimmed by 5 bases and J by 2 bases, 4 bases remained unmatched. CDR3 DNA: TGTGCCAGCAGCCAACAGGGGGCCGGCAATCAGCCCCAGCATTTT. It translates to CASSQQGAGNQPQHF.

The genes are TRBV7-2 and TRBJ2-5; D not certain. CDR1 is SGHTA, CDR2 FQGNSA, per germline. Trimming left V 5 bases short and J 5 bases short, with 18 bases between. The CDR3 is made up of 15 amino acids. This CDR3 reads CASSVGLSPGETQYF. Here the CDR3 DNA reads TGTGCCAGCAGCGTCGGCCTCAGTCCCGGGGAGACCCAGTACTTC.

The chain combines TRBV18 with TRBJ2-7, with D possibly being TRBD1 (6 bases). CDR3 length equals 13 residues. Deletions cut 6 bases from V and 3 bases from J, with 12 bases between. Germline values: CDR1 KGHSH, CDR2 LQKENI. The CDR3 spells CASSQGHGYEQYF. CDR3 DNA sequence: TGTGCCAGCTCGCAGGGGCACGGCTACGAGCAGTACTTC.

This chain uses TRBV6-6 with TRBJ2-7, with 15 nucleotides matching TRBD2. Germline CDR1 is MNHNY and CDR2 is SVGAGI (reference sequence). The CDR3 loop spans 14 amino acids. The V and J ends lost 8 bases and 6 bases, in that order; junction bases with no gene match: 5. The CDR3 DNA follows: TGTGCCAGCCGGACTAGCGGGGGGGCGGTCGAGCAGTACTTC. It is translated as CASRTSGGAVEQYF.

In the case of this clone: Other DNA sequences in the same sample also yield this CDR3. The rearrangement links TRBV5-1 to TRBJ2-2; D gene ambiguous. The CDR3 spans 15 residues. Trimming took 2 bases from V and 0 from J, leaving 8 bases between them. Germline CDR1 reads SGHRS; CDR2 reads YFSETQ. CDR3 protein: CASSLSTANTGELFF. CDR3 nucleotides: TGCGCCAGCAGCTTAAGCACCGCGAACACCGGGGAGCTGTTTTTT.

This clone was found a few times. The chain links TRBV4-1 to TRBJ2-3; 10 nucleotides line up with TRBD2. This CDR3 region has 18 residues. V trimming: 3 bases; J trimming: 0 bases; junction bases outside the gene matches: 9. Germline V gene lookup returns CDR1 MGHRA and CDR2 YSYEKL. The DNA of the CDR3 is TGCGCCAGCAGCCAGGCAGGCGGACTAGCGGTTAGCACAGATACGCAGTATTTT. It encodes CASSQAGGLAVSTDTQYF.

V is TRBV11-3 and J is TRBJ1-2; 10 nucleotides align to TRBD1. The germline V gene has CDR1 SGHNT and CDR2 YENEEA. V trimming: 5 bases; J trimming: 2 bases; junction bases outside the gene matches: 8. This CDR3 comprises 16 residues. The CDR3 DNA is TGTGCCAGCAGCCGAAACCCGGACAGGGGGAACTATGGCTACACCTTC. The encoded protein is CASSRNPDRGNYGYTF.

The V gene is TRBV11-1, the J gene TRBJ2-7, with D hard to call. V was shortened by 5 bases and J by 2 bases, with 16 bases between the two germline ends. CDR3 length: 15 amino acids. Germline CDR1 and CDR2: SGHAT and FQDESV (reference sequence). The CDR3 DNA sequence: TGTGCCAGCAGCATCTCCTTCCTGTCCGCCTACGAGCAGTACTTC. It encodes CASSISFLSAYEQYF. The full variable domain, with the rest looked up from reference TRBV11-1 and TRBJ2-7, is EAEVAQSPRYKITEKSQAVAFWCDPISGHATLYWYRQILGQGPELLVQFQDESVVDDSQLPKDRFSAERLKGVDSTLKIQPAELGDSAMYLCASSISFLSAYEQYFGPGTRLTVT.

V and J are TRBV5-1 and TRBJ1-1, with D possibly matching TRBD1 (6 bases). The V gene's germline CDR1 is SGHRS and CDR2 YFSETQ. Trimming left V 3 bases short and J 0 bases short, with 9 bases between. CDR3 length: 14 residues. The CDR3 nucleotides read TGCGCCAGCAGCTCCGACAGGATGAACACTGAAGCTTTCTTT. It specifies CASSSDRMNTEAFF.

This chain links TRBV5-1 with TRBJ2-1, with D uncertain. From germline, CDR1 is SGHRS and CDR2 YFSETQ. V lost 4 bases to trimming and J lost 1 base, with 12 bases between them. This CDR3 comprises 15 residues. CDR3: CASSPLGESYNEQFF. CDR3 in DNA: TGCGCCAGCAGCCCGCTAGGAGAGTCCTACAATGAGCAGTTCTTC.

This clone was counted only a few times. The chain employs TRBV7-2 and TRBJ1-2; 7 bases are shared with TRBD1. Germline trimming cut 5 bases from V and 4 bases from J; bases unmatched to any gene: 10. This CDR3 has 15 residues. Germline CDR1 SGHTA, CDR2 FQGNSA. The CDR3 reads CASSPGTEGSYGYTF. DNA for the CDR3: TGTGCCAGCAGCCCGGGGACAGAGGGCTCCTATGGCTACACCTTC.

The chain is built from TRBV5-4 and TRBJ1-2, with D tentatively TRBD1 (6 bases). The CDR3 is 15 amino acids. The germline V gene has CDR1 SGHNT and CDR2 YYREEE (reference sequence). V shed 4 bases and J shed 6 bases, with 19 bases lying between them. The CDR3: CASSPLNNHRDGYTF. For the CDR3, the DNA is TGTGCCAGCAGCCCCCTTAATAACCACAGGGATGGCTACACCTTC.

This clone was detected a few times. The chain links TRBV27 to TRBJ1-5; D is perhaps TRBD1 (5 bases). This CDR3 has 13 amino acids. From germline, CDR1 is MNHEY and CDR2 SMNVEV (reference sequence). V lost 6 bases and J lost 7, with 13 bases in between. CDR3 sequence: CASRGGGLQPQHF. The CDR3 DNA is TGTGCCAGCAGGGGGGGTGGTTTGCAGCCCCAGCATTTT.

This clone was picked up a small number of times. The chain combines TRBV18 with TRBJ1-2, with D perhaps TRBD1 (6 bases). CDR3 size: 14 residues. The V gene lost 1 base and the J gene lost 6 bases, with 12 bases spanning the gap. Per the germline V gene, CDR1 is KGHSH and CDR2 is LQKENI. The CDR3 region is CASSPQDSSHGYTF. DNA for the CDR3: TGTGCCAGCTCACCACAGGACAGTTCCCATGGCTACACCTTC.

The chain's CDR3 is CASRRDYSTQYF. The CDR3, as DNA: TGTGCCAGCAGGCGGGACTACAGCACGCAGTATTTT. The V gene is TRBV5-6, the J gene TRBJ2-3, with 7 bases matching TRBD2. The CDR3 is made up of 12 amino acids. The V segment lost 5 bases and the J segment 9 bases; nucleotides outside the gene matches: 6. CDR1 SGHDT and CDR2 YYEEEE come from the germline V gene.

This chain links TRBV30 with TRBJ1-2, with D possibly matching TRBD1 (6 bases). The CDR3 contains 12 residues. CDR1 and CDR2 (germline): GTSNPN, SVGIG (reference sequence). Deletions cut 1 base from V and 4 bases from J, with 7 bases between. The CDR3 region is CAWSEDSYGYTF. The CDR3 bases are TGTGCCTGGAGTGAGGACAGCTATGGCTACACCTTC.

There are a few counts of this clone. The V gene is TRBV30, the J gene TRBJ2-5; TRBD1 is a possible D gene (6 bases). Per the germline V gene, CDR1 is GTSNPN and CDR2 is SVGIG (reference sequence). The V and J ends lost 2 bases and 5 bases respectively, with 18 bases between them. This CDR3 has 15 residues. The CDR3 DNA sequence: TGTGCCTGGAGTAAGGTGGGGCGCCAGGGGGAGACCCAGTACTTC. Encoded protein: CAWSKVGRQGETQYF.

The V and J genes are TRBV2 and TRBJ1-3; D is uncertain. The length of the CDR3 is 13 residues. Germline values: CDR1 SNHLY, CDR2 FYNNEI. Trimming removed 9 bases from V and 5 bases from J, with 14 bases in between. The CDR3: CASMGRSRNTIYF. As DNA, the CDR3 is TGTGCCAGTATGGGGAGGAGCCGAAACACCATATATTTT.

This chain uses TRBV11-2 with TRBJ2-7, with 11 bases lining up with TRBD1. The J segment lost 4 bases and the V segment lost 1 base, leaving 6 bases of the junction unmatched. The CDR3 covers 16 residues. Germline assignment: CDR1 SGHAT and CDR2 FQNNGV. The CDR3 sequence is CASSLVSGQGAYEQYF. In DNA, the CDR3 is TGTGCCAGCAGCTTAGTCTCCGGACAGGGGGCTTACGAGCAGTACTTC.

V usage is TRBV29-1 and J usage is TRBJ2-3; D may be TRBD2 (7 bases). Germline lookup yields CDR1 SQVTM and CDR2 ANQGSEA. The CDR3 extends over 16 amino acids. V shed 2 bases and J shed 6 bases, with 21 bases lying between them. CDR3 residues: CSVELGAGAGGDTQYF. CDR3 nucleotide sequence: TGCAGCGTTGAATTAGGTGCAGGGGCCGGGGGGGATACGCAGTATTTT.

To note about this clone: No DNA is shown, since the ends of the CDR3 on it are uncertain; the CDR3 is the one TCRdb lists. The chain joins TRBV19 to TRBJ2-5; TRBD2 is the table's D call and was not checked against the DNA. The CDR3 is 14 amino acids in total, end residues counted. Germline assignment: CDR1 LNHDA and CDR2 SQIVND (reference sequence). The CDR3: CASSISLERETQYF.

This sequence joins TRBV27 and TRBJ2-5; 9 nucleotides agree with TRBD1. The CDR3 totals 15 residues. V lost 5 bases to trimming and J lost 5 bases; unmatched junction nucleotides: 9. CDR1 is MNHEY, CDR2 SMNVEV, per germline (reference sequence). The CDR3 spells CASSLNRGLGETQYF. The CDR3 DNA sequence: TGTGCCAGCAGTCTGAACAGGGGGCTGGGGGAGACCCAGTACTTC.

The V and J genes are TRBV7-9 and TRBJ2-1; D unresolved. Trimming pared 7 bases from V and 10 bases from J, leaving 11 bases between. The CDR3 has 11 residues. Germline V gene sequence: CDR1 SEHNR, CDR2 FQNEAQ (reference sequence). DNA for the CDR3: TGTGCCAGCACCCGGGTAGAAGAGCAGTTCTTC. Translation: CASTRVEEQFF.

Concerning this clone itself: The same CDR3 is also encoded by other DNA sequences in this sample. The V and J genes are TRBV6-5 and TRBJ1-1; D is possibly TRBD1 (5 bases). Trimming cost V 2 bases and J 1 base, with 5 bases left between them. From germline, CDR1 is MNHEY and CDR2 SVGAGI. The CDR3 covers 13 residues. This CDR3 reads CASSYQGNTEAFF. The CDR3 DNA reads TGTGCCAGCAGTTACCAGGGGAACACTGAAGCTTTCTTT.